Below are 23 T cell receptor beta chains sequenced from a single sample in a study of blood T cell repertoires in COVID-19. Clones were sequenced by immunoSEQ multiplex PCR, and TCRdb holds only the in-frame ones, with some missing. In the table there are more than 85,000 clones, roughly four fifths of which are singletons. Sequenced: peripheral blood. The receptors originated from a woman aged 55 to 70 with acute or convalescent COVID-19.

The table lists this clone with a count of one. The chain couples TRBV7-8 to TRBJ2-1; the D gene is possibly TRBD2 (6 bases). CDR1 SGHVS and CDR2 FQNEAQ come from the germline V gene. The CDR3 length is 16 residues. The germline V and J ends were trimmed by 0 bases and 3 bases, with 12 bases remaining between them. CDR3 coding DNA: TGTGCCAGCAGCTTAGCGGGACTGGGAGACTACAATGAGCAGTTCTTC. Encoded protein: CASSLAGLGDYNEQFF.

This CDR3 is CASSQDPYLGGQPQHF. The CDR3, as DNA: TGTGCCAGCAGCCAAGATCCATACCTCGGGGGTCAGCCCCAGCATTTT. This chain links TRBV4-2 with TRBJ1-5; a possible D gene is TRBD1 (5 bases). The CDR3 runs to 16 residues. Germline CDR1 reads LGHNA; CDR2 reads YNFKEQ. Between the trimmed V and J ends, which lost 0 bases and 6 bases, there was a span of 15 bases.

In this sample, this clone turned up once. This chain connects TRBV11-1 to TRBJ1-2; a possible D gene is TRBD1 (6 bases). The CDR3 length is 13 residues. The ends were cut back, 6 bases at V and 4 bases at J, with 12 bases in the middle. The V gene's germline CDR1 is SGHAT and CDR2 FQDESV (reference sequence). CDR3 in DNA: TGTGCCAGCAGTCGGACAGCAAGCTATGGCTACACCTTC. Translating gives CASSRTASYGYTF.

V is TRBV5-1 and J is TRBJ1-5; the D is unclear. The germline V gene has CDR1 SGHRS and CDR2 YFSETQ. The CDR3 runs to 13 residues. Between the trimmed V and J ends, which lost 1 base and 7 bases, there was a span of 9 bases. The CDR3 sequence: CASSLLGGQPQHF. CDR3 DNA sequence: TGCGCCAGCAGCTTGTTAGGAGGGCAGCCCCAGCATTTT.

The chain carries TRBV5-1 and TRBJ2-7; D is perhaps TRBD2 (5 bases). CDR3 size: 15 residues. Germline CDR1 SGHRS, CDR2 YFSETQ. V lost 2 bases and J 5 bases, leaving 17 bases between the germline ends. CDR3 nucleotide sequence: TGCGCCAGCAGCTTCCCGACAACGGTCGGGGACGAGCAGTACTTC. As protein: CASSFPTTVGDEQYF. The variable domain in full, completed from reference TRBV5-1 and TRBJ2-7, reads KAGVTQTPRYLIKTRGQQVTLSCSPISGHRSVSWYQQTPGQGLQFLFEYFSETQRNKGNFPGRFSGRQFSNSRSEMNVSTLELGDSALYLCASSFPTTVGDEQYFGPGTRLTVT.

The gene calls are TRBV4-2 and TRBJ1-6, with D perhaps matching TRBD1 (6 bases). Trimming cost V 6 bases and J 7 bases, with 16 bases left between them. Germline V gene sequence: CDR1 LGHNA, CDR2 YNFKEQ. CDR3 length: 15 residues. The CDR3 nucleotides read TGTGCCAGCAGACACACGGGACAAGAGAATTCACCCCTCCACTTT. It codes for CASRHTGQENSPLHF.

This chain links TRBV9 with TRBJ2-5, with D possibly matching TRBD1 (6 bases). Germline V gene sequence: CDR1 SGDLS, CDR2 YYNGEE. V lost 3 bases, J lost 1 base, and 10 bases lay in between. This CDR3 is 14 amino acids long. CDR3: CASSATRGQETQYF. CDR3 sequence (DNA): TGTGCCAGCAGCGCGACCAGGGGCCAAGAGACCCAGTACTTC.

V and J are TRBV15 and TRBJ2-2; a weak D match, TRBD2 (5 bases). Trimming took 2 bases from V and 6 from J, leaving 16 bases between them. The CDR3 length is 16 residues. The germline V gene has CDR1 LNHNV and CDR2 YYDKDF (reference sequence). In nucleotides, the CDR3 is TGTGCCACCAGCAGATCCCGAGGCGGGCGGGCCGGGGAGCTGTTTTTT. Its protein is CATSRSRGGRAGELFF.

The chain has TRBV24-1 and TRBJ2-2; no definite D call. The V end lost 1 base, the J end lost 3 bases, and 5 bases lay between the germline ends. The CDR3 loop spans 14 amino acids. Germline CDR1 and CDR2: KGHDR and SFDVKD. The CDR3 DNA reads TGTGCCACCAGTGATTTCGGTCACACCGGGGAGCTGTTTTTT. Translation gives CATSDFGHTGELFF.

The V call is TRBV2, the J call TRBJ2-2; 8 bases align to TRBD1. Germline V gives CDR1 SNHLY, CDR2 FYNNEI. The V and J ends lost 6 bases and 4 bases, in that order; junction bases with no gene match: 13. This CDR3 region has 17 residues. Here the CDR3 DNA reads TGTGCCAGCAGCGCCTCGGCGACAGGGGCGGGCACCGGGGAGCTGTTTTTT. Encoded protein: CASSASATGAGTGELFF.

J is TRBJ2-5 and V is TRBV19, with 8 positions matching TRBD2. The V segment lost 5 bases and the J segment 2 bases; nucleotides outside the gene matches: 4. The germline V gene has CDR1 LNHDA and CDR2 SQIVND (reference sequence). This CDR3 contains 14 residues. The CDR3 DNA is TGTGCCAGTAGTGCCTTAGCGGGGCAAGAGACCCAGTACTTC. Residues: CASSALAGQETQYF.

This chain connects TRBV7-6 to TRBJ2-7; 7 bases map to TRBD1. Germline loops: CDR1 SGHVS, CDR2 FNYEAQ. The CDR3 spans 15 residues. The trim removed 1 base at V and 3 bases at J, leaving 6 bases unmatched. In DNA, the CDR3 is TGTGCCAGCAGCTTAGTTTACAGGGGAAGCTACGAGCAGTACTTC. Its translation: CASSLVYRGSYEQYF.

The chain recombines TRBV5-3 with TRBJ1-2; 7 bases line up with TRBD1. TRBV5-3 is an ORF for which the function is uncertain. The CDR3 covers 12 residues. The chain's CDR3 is CVPGRGNYGYTF. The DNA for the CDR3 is TGTGTACCAGGCAGGGGGAACTATGGCTACACCTTC.

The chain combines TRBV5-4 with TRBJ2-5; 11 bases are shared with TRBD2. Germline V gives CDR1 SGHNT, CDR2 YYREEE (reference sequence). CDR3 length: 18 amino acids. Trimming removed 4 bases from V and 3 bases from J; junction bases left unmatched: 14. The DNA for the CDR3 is TGTGCCAGCAGCAATCTAATAGCGGGAGGGCCCATTAAAGAGACCCAGTACTTC. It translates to CASSNLIAGGPIKETQYF. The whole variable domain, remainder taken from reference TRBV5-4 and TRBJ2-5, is ETGVTQSPTHLIKTRGQQVTLRCSSQSGHNTVSWYQQALGQGPQFIFQYYREEENGRGNFPPRFSGLQFPNYSSELNVNALELDDSALYLCASSNLIAGGPIKETQYFGPGTRLLVL.

CDR3: CASSIPGQPQSPLHF. In DNA form, the CDR3 reads TGTGCCAGTAGTATTCCGGGACAGCCCCAATCACCCCTCCACTTT. The chain employs TRBV19 and TRBJ1-6, with TRBD1 matching over 7 bases. V shed 3 bases, J shed 10 bases, and the junction held 9 bases outside the gene matches. The CDR3 has 15 residues. Germline CDR1 is LNHDA and CDR2 is SQIVND (reference sequence).

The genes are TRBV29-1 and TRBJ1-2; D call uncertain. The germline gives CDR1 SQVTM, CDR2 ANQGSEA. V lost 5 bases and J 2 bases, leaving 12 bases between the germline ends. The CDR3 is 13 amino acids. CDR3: CSVMLAVNYGYTF. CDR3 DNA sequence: TGCAGCGTTATGTTGGCAGTGAACTATGGCTACACCTTC.

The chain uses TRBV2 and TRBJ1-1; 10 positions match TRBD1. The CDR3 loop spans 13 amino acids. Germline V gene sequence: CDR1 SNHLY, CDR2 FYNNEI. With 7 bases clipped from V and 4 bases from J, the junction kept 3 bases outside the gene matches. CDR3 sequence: CASTGQGGTEAFF. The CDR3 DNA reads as TGTGCCAGCACCGGACAGGGGGGCACTGAAGCTTTCTTT.

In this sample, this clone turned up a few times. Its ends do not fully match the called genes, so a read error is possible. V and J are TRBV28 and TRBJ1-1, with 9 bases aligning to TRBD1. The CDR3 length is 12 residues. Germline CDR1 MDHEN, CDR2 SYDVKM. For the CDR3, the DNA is TGTGCCAGCACACAGACACAGGGGGCGCTTCTCTTT. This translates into CASTQTQGALLF. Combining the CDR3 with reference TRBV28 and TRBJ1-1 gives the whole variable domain DVKVTQSSRYLVKRTGEKVFLECVQDMDHENMFWYRQDPGLGLRLIYFSYDVKMKEKGDIPEGYSVSREKKERFSLILESASTNQTSMYLCASTQTQGALLFGQGTRLTVV.

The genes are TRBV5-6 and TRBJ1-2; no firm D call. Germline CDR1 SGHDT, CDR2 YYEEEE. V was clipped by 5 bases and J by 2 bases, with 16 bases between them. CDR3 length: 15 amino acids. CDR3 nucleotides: TGTGCCAGCAGTCCTACTCCTGGAGCCAACTATGGCTACACCTTC. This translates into CASSPTPGANYGYTF. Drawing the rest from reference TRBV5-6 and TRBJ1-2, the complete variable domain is DAGVTQSPTHLIKTRGQQVTLRCSPKSGHDTVSWYQQALGQGPQFIFQYYEEEERQRGNFPDRFSGHQFPNYSSELNVNALLLGDSALYLCASSPTPGANYGYTFGSGTRLTVV.

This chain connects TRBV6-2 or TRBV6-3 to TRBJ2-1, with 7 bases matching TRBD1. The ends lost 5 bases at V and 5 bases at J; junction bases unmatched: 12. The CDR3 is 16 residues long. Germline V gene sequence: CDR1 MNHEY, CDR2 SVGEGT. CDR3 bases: TGTGCCAGCAGTACAGGGACAGCGAGGGGTGACAATGAGCAGTTCTTC. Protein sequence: CASSTGTARGDNEQFF.

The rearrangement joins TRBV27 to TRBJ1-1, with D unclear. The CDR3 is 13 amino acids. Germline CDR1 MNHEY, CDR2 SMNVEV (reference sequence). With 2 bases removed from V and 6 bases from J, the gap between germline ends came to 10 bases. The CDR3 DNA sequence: TGTGCCAGCAGTTTACGAGGGTCGGCTGAAGCTTTCTTT. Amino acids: CASSLRGSAEAFF.

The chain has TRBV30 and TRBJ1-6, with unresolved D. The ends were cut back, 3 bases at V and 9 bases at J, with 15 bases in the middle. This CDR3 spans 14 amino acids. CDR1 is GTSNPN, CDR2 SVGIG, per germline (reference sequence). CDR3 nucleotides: TGTGCCTGGAGGGTAGGAGGGTCGGGTTCACCCCTCCACTTT. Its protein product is CAWRVGGSGSPLHF.

This CDR3 is CASSKGGPSSYNEQFF. CDR3 nucleotide sequence: TGTGCCAGCAGTAAAGGGGGTCCCAGCTCCTACAATGAGCAGTTCTTC. The gene calls are TRBV5-4 and TRBJ2-1; possibly TRBD1 for D (6 bases). Looked up from germline, CDR1 is SGHNT and CDR2 is YYREEE (reference sequence). The CDR3 extends over 16 amino acids. Trimming took 5 bases from V and 0 from J, leaving 15 bases between them.